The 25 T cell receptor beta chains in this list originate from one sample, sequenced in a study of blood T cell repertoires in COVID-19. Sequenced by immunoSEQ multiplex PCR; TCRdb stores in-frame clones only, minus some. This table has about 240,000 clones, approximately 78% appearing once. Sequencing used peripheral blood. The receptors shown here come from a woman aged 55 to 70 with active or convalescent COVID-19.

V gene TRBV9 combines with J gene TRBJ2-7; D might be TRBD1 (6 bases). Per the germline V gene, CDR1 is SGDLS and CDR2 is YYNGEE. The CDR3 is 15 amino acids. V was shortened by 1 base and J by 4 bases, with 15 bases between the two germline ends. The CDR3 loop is CASSVNEGVGYEQYF. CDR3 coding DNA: TGTGCCAGCAGCGTAAATGAGGGGGTTGGGTACGAGCAGTACTTC.

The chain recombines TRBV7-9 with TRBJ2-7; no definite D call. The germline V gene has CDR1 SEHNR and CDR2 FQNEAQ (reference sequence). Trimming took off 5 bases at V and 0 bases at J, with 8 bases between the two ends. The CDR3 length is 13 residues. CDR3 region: CASSQTVSYEQYF. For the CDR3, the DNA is TGTGCCAGCAGCCAGACTGTCTCCTACGAGCAGTACTTC.

CDR3 residues: CASRLGTGYNSPLHF. The CDR3 DNA is TGTGCCAGTAGGCTCGGGACAGGATATAATTCACCCCTCCACTTT. The chain uses TRBV19 and TRBJ1-6; TRBD1 aligns across 8 bases. There are 15 residues in the CDR3. The trim removed 6 bases at V and 4 bases at J, leaving 5 bases unmatched. Looked up from germline, CDR1 is LNHDA and CDR2 is SQIVND (reference sequence). Using reference TRBV19 and TRBJ1-6 for the parts outside the CDR3, the full variable domain is DGGITQSPKYLFRKEGQNVTLSCEQNLNHDAMYWYRQDPGQGLRLIYYSQIVNDFQKGDIAEGYSVSREKKESFPLTVTSAQKNPTAFYLCASRLGTGYNSPLHFGNGTRLTVT.

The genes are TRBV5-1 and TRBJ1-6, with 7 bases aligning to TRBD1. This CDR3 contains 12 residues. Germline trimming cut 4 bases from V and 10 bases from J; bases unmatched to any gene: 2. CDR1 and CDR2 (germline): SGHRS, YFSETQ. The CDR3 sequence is CASSLTGSPLHF. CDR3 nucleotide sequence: TGCGCCAGCAGCCTGACAGGGTCACCCCTCCACTTT. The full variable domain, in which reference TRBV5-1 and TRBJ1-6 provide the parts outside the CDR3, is KAGVTQTPRYLIKTRGQQVTLSCSPISGHRSVSWYQQTPGQGLQFLFEYFSETQRNKGNFPGRFSGRQFSNSRSEMNVSTLELGDSALYLCASSLTGSPLHFGNGTRLTVT.

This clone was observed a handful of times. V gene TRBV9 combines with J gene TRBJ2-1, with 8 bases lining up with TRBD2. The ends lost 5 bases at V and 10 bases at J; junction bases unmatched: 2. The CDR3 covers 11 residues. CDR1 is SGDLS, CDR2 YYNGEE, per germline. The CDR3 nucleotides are TGTGCCAGCAGAGGCGGGGGGGAGCAGTTCTTC. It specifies CASRGGGEQFF.

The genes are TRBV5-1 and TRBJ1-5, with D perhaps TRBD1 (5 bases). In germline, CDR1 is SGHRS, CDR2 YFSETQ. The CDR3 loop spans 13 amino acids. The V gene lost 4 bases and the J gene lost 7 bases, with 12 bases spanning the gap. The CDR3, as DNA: TGCGCCAGCAGCCCCGAAGGGGTCCAGCCCCAGCATTTT. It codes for CASSPEGVQPQHF. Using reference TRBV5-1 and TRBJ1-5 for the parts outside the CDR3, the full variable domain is KAGVTQTPRYLIKTRGQQVTLSCSPISGHRSVSWYQQTPGQGLQFLFEYFSETQRNKGNFPGRFSGRQFSNSRSEMNVSTLELGDSALYLCASSPEGVQPQHFGDGTRLSIL.

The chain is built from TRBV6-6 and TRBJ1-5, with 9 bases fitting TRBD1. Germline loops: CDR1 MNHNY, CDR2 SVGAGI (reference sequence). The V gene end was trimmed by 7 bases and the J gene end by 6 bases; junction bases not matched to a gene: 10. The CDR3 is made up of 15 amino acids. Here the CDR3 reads CASTRAGQGGQPQHF. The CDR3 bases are TGTGCCAGCACCAGGGCGGGACAGGGAGGTCAGCCCCAGCATTTT.

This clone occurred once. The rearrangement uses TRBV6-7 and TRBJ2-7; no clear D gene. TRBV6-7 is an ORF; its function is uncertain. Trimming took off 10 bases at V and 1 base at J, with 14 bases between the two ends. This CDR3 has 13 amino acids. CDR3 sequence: CANSDPGSYEQYF. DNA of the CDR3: TGTGCCAACTCCGACCCCGGGTCCTACGAGCAGTACTTC.

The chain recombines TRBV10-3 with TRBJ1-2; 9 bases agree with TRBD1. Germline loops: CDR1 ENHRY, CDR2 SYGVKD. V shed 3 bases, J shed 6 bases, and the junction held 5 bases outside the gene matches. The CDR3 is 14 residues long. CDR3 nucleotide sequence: TGTGCCATCAGTGAACCGGACAGGGGTGATGGCTACACCTTC. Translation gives CAISEPDRGDGYTF.

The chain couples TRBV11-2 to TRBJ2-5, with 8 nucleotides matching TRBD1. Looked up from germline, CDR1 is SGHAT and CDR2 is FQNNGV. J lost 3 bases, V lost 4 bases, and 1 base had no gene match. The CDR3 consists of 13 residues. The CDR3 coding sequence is TGTGCCAGCAGCTGGGACAGGAAAGAGACCCAGTACTTC. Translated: CASSWDRKETQYF.

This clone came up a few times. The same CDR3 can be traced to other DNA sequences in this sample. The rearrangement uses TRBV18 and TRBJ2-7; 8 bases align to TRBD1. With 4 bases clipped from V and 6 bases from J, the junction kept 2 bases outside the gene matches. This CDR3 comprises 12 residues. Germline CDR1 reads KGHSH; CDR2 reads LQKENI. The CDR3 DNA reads TGTGCCAGCTCACGGACAGGGAGCGAGCAGTACTTC. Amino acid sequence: CASSRTGSEQYF.

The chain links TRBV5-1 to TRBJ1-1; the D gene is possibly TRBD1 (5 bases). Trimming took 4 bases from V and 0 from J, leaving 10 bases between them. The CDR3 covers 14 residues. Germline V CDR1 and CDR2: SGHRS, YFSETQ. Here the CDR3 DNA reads TGCGCCAGCAGCGCGGGACGGCTGAACACTGAAGCTTTCTTT. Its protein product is CASSAGRLNTEAFF.

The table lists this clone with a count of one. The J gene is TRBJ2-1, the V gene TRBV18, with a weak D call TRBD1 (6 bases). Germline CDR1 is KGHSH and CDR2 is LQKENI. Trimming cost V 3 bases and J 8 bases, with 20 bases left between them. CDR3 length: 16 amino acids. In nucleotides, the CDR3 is TGTGCCAGCTCACCTCAACAGGGTATGCGTACCGATGAGCAGTTCTTC. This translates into CASSPQQGMRTDEQFF.

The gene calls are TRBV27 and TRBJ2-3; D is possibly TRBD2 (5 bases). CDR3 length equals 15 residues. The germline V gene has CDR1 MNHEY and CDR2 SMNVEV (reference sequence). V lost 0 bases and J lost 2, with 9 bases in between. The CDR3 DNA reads TGTGCCAGCAGTTTATCGTTTCTAGCCACAGATACGCAGTATTTT. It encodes CASSLSFLATDTQYF.

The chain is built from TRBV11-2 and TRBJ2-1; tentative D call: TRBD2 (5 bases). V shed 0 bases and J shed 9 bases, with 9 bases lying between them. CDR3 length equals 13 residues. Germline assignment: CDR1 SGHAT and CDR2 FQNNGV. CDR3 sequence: CASSLELVSEQFF. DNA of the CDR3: TGTGCCAGCAGCTTAGAACTAGTTTCTGAGCAGTTCTTC.

CDR3 amino acids: CASSNRLAAYYNNEQFF. The CDR3 region has the DNA TGTGCCAGCAGCAACCGACTAGCGGCATACTATAACAATGAGCAGTTCTTC. The chain joins TRBV7-2 to TRBJ2-1; 9 bases match TRBD2. V dropped 5 bases and J dropped 5; count of bases not matched to a gene: 13. The CDR3 has 17 residues. The V gene's germline CDR1 is SGHTA and CDR2 FQGNSA.

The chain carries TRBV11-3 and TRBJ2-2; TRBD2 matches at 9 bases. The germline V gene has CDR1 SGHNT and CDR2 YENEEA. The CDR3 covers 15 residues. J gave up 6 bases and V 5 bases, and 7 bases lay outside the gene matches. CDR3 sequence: CASSPSSGEAGELFF. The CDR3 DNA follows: TGTGCCAGCAGCCCCTCTAGCGGGGAGGCCGGGGAGCTGTTTTTT.

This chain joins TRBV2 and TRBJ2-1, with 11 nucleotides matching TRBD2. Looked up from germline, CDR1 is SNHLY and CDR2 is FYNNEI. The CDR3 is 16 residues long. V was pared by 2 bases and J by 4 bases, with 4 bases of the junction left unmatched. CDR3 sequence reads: CASSEQTSGAYNEQFF. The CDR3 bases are TGTGCCAGCAGTGAACAGACTAGCGGGGCGTACAATGAGCAGTTCTTC.

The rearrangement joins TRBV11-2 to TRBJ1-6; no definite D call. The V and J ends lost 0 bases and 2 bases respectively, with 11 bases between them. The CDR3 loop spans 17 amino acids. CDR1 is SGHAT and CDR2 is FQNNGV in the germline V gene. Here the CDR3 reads CASSLDEVQAYNSPLHF. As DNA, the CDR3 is TGTGCCAGCAGCTTAGATGAAGTGCAGGCCTATAATTCACCCCTCCACTTT.

Written as DNA, the CDR3 is TGTGCCAGCAGCCGCCCCGGGGGGACCGAAGCTTTCTTT. This gives the protein CASSRPGGTEAFF. The V gene is TRBV7-2, the J gene TRBJ1-1, with D possibly TRBD1 on 5 matching bases. Trimming pared 5 bases from V and 8 bases from J, leaving 15 bases between. The germline gives CDR1 SGHTA, CDR2 FQGNSA. The CDR3 is 13 amino acids.

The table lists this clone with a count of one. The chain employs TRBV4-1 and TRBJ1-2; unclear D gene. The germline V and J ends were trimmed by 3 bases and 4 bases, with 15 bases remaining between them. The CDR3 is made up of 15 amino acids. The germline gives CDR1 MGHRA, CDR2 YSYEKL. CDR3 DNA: TGCGCCAGCAGCCATATGTTGAGCAGCGGCTATGGCTACACCTTC. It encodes CASSHMLSSGYGYTF.

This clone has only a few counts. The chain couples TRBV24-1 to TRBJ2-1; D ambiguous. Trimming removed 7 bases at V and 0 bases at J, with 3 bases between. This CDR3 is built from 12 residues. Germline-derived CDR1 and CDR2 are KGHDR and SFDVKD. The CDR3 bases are TGTGCCACCAGCTCCTCCTACAATGAGCAGTTCTTC. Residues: CATSSSYNEQFF.

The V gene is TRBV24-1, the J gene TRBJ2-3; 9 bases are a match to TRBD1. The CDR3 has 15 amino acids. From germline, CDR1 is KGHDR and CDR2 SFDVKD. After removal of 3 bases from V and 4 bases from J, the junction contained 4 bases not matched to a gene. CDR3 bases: TGTGCCACCAGTGATACGCGACAGGGGGCAGATACGCAGTATTTT. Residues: CATSDTRQGADTQYF.

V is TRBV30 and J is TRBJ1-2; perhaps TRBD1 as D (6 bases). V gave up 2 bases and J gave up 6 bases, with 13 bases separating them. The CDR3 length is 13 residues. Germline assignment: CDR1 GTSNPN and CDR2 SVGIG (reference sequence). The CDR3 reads CAWSRGAGDGYTF. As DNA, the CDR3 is TGTGCCTGGAGTCGGGGGGCTGGGGATGGCTACACCTTC.

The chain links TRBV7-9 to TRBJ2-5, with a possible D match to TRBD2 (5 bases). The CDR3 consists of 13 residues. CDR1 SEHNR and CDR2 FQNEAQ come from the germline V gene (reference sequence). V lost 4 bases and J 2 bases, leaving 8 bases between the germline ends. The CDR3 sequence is CASSSGSQETQYF. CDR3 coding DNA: TGTGCCAGCAGCTCGGGAAGTCAAGAGACCCAGTACTTC.